This is a list of T cell receptor beta chains from one sample in a study of OX40 agonist ivuxolimab in advanced cancers. The table came from immunoSEQ multiplex PCR; TCRdb's copy has only in-frame clones and leaves some out. The table includes about 96,000 clones, about 90% detected once. Material: CD4+ or CD8+ T cells sorted from blood, obtained in a trial of the OX40 agonist ivuxolimab. These TCRs come from an adult with an advanced solid tumor such as melanoma, head and neck, liver or kidney cancer. Both conserved end residues are part of each CDR3. Each record gives: V gene, clone size, J gene, D gene, CDR3 protein, CDR3 DNA. D genes are given only for firm matches. Clone size is not always given. Where it is, it says once, few, many or a class for expanded clones.

V: TRBV5-1
size: -
J: TRBJ1-5
D: -
CDR3: CASSLEGRNQPQHF
DNA: TGCGCCAGCAGCTTGGAGGGGCGCAATCAGCCCCAGCATTTT

V: TRBV5-1
size: once
J: TRBJ2-7
D: -
CDR3: CASRARGVSGSYEQYF
DNA: TGCGCCAGCAGGGCCCGTGGTGTTAGCGGCTCCTACGAGCAGTACTTC

V: TRBV11-3
size: -
J: TRBJ1-2
D: TRBD1
CDR3: CASSLSPGGYGYTF
DNA: TGTGCCAGCAGCTTAAGTCCAGGGGGATATGGCTACACCTTC

V: TRBV4-2
size: -
J: TRBJ2-1
D: TRBD2
CDR3: CASSPGAGGASGDTYEQFF
DNA: TGTGCCAGCAGCCCAGGAGCGGGTGGGGCTAGCGGGGACACGTACGAGCAGTTCTTC

V: TRBV5-1
size: -
J: TRBJ2-1
D: -
CDR3: CASSLEAPQVDEQFF
DNA: TGCGCCAGCAGCTTGGAGGCCCCCCAGGTCGATGAGCAGTTCTTC

V: TRBV5-4
size: -
J: TRBJ1-4
D: TRBD1
CDR3: CASSSQSGQGTVKLFF
DNA: TGTGCCAGCAGCTCCCAGTCCGGACAGGGGACGGTGAAACTGTTTTTT

V: TRBV29-1
size: -
J: TRBJ2-3
D: -
CDR3: CTIGSTLSSTDTQYF
DNA: TGCACGATCGGGAGCACTCTATCTAGCACAGATACGCAGTATTTT

V: TRBV18
size: once
J: TRBJ2-3
D: TRBD1
CDR3: CASSPQQGASTDTQYF
DNA: TGTGCCAGCTCACCGCAACAGGGGGCGAGCACAGATACGCAGTATTTT

V: TRBV6-1
size: -
J: TRBJ2-3
D: -
CDR3: CASSERSRTDTQYF
DNA: TGTGCCAGCAGTGAAAGGTCTCGCACAGATACGCAGTATTTT

V: TRBV6-6
size: -
J: TRBJ1-2
D: TRBD1
CDR3: CASSQGGATFVYGYTF
DNA: TGTGCCAGCAGCCAGGGGGGTGCAACGTTCGTCTATGGCTACACCTTC

V: TRBV9
size: -
J: TRBJ2-5
D: TRBD2
CDR3: CASSVVGGRAIETQYF
DNA: TGTGCCAGCAGCGTAGTCGGCGGGAGGGCTATAGAGACCCAGTACTTC

V: TRBV19
size: -
J: TRBJ2-5
D: -
CDR3: CASSRTGGETQYF
DNA: TGTGCCAGTAGTCGAACGGGGGGCGAGACCCAGTACTTC

V: TRBV6-1
size: -
J: TRBJ1-1
D: -
CDR3: CASTRSPNTEAFF
DNA: TGTGCCAGCACTCGCAGCCCAAACACTGAAGCTTTCTTT

V: TRBV9
size: -
J: TRBJ2-2
D: -
CDR3: CASSPRWQGKTGELFF
DNA: TGTGCCAGCAGCCCCAGGTGGCAGGGGAAGACCGGGGAGCTGTTTTTT

V: TRBV4-3
size: -
J: TRBJ1-6
D: -
CDR3: CASSQVQQGYSPLHF
DNA: TGCGCCAGCAGCCAAGTTCAACAGGGTTATTCACCCCTCCACTTT

V: TRBV7-9
size: -
J: TRBJ2-1
D: TRBD2
CDR3: CATGLAGRDNEQFF
DNA: TGTGCCACGGGACTAGCGGGTCGGGACAATGAGCAGTTCTTC

V: TRBV28
size: -
J: TRBJ2-7
D: TRBD2
CDR3: CASSSPVSGGSYEQYF
DNA: TGTGCCAGCAGTTCCCCCGTTTCGGGGGGGTCCTACGAGCAGTACTTC

V: TRBV7-3
size: -
J: TRBJ2-5
D: -
CDR3: CASSRAPPETQYF
DNA: TGTGCCAGCAGCCGCGCCCCACCGGAGACCCAGTACTTC

V: TRBV4-1
size: -
J: TRBJ2-6
D: -
CDR3: CASSQRPATAQSGANVLTF
DNA: TGCGCCAGCAGCCAAAGACCGGCGACGGCCCAGTCTGGGGCCAACGTCCTGACTTTC

V: TRBV13
size: few
J: TRBJ2-7
D: -
CDR3: CASSGAGEQYF
DNA: TGTGCCAGCAGCGGCGCGGGGGAGCAGTACTTC

V: TRBV9
size: -
J: TRBJ2-2
D: -
CDR3: CASSVGSSNTGELFF
DNA: TGTGCCAGCAGCGTAGGTTCCTCAAACACCGGGGAGCTGTTTTTT

V: TRBV5-1
size: once
J: TRBJ2-3
D: -
CDR3: CASSLSGGATDTQYF
DNA: TGCGCCAGCAGCTTGTCTGGGGGGGCGACAGATACGCAGTATTTT

V: TRBV29-1
size: -
J: TRBJ2-1
D: TRBD2
CDR3: CSAAGREGAWEQFF
DNA: TGCAGCGCTGCCGGGCGGGAGGGGGCCTGGGAGCAGTTCTTC

V: TRBV11-3
size: -
J: TRBJ2-1
D: TRBD1
CDR3: CASSSSGTGDNEQFF
DNA: TGTGCCAGCAGCTCGTCCGGGACAGGGGACAATGAGCAGTTCTTC

V: TRBV19
size: -
J: TRBJ2-2
D: TRBD1
CDR3: CASSPTGGYVGELFF
DNA: TGTGCCAGTAGTCCGACAGGGGGTTATGTCGGGGAGCTGTTTTTT

V: TRBV11-3
size: -
J: TRBJ1-1
D: -
CDR3: CASSLEGFEAFF
DNA: TGTGCCAGCAGCTTAGAAGGATTCGAAGCTTTCTTT

V: TRBV7-9
size: -
J: TRBJ1-1
D: -
CDR3: CASSLQGKGTEAFF
DNA: TGTGCCAGCAGCTTACAGGGCAAGGGGACTGAAGCTTTCTTT

V: TRBV19
size: -
J: TRBJ2-5
D: -
CDR3: CASSLNQGPQETQYF
DNA: TGTGCCAGTAGCCTTAACCAGGGGCCCCAAGAGACCCAGTACTTC

V: TRBV6-5
size: -
J: TRBJ2-3
D: -
CDR3: CASSYSVTSSTDTQYF
DNA: TGTGCCAGCAGTTACTCGGTCACTTCTAGCACAGATACGCAGTATTTT

V: TRBV6-5
size: -
J: TRBJ1-5
D: TRBD1
CDR3: CASSSTTGRQPQHF
DNA: TGTGCCAGCAGTTCGACGACAGGGAGGCAGCCCCAGCATTTT

V: TRBV19
size: -
J: TRBJ1-3
D: TRBD1
CDR3: CASSPFGTGAGNTIYF
DNA: TGTGCCAGTAGTCCTTTCGGGACAGGGGCTGGAAACACCATATATTTT

V: TRBV11-2
size: -
J: TRBJ2-7
D: -
CDR3: CASSPPQGRALGEQYF
DNA: TGTGCCAGCAGCCCCCCTCAGGGCAGGGCCCTGGGCGAGCAGTACTTC

V: TRBV28
size: -
J: TRBJ2-5
D: -
CDR3: CASSFSSDQETQYF
DNA: TGTGCCAGCAGTTTTTCATCTGATCAAGAGACCCAGTACTTC

V: TRBV30
size: few
J: TRBJ1-2
D: -
CDR3: CAWSVLGRANYGYTF
DNA: TGTGCCTGGAGTGTACTTGGAAGGGCTAACTATGGCTACACCTTC

V: TRBV5-4
size: -
J: TRBJ2-5
D: TRBD1
CDR3: CASSLVGTAQETQYF
DNA: TGTGCCAGCAGCTTGGTAGGGACAGCACAAGAGACCCAGTACTTC

V: TRBV23-1
size: -
J: TRBJ2-7
D: TRBD1
CDR3: CASSGGQSSYEQYF
DNA: TGCGCCAGCAGTGGGGGACAGAGCTCCTACGAGCAGTACTTC

V: TRBV7-2
size: -
J: TRBJ2-1
D: -
CDR3: CASSLEMTQFF
DNA: TGTGCCAGCAGCTTAGAGATGACGCAGTTCTTC

V: TRBV30
size: -
J: TRBJ2-6
D: -
CDR3: CAWENSGANVLTF
DNA: TGTGCCTGGGAAAACTCTGGGGCCAACGTCCTGACTTTC

V: TRBV25-1
size: -
J: TRBJ1-3
D: -
CDR3: CASREERAGNTIYF
DNA: TGTGCCAGCAGAGAGGAGAGGGCTGGAAACACCATATATTTT

V: TRBV16
size: -
J: TRBJ2-6
D: -
CDR3: CASSPRIGGSGANVLTF
DNA: TGTGCCAGCAGCCCCCGAATAGGGGGCTCTGGGGCCAACGTCCTGACTTTC

V: TRBV7-2
size: -
J: TRBJ2-1
D: -
CDR3: CASSLATLVWEQFF
DNA: TGTGCCAGCAGCTTAGCCACCCTAGTGTGGGAGCAGTTCTTC

V: TRBV11-2
size: -
J: TRBJ2-5
D: TRBD1
CDR3: CASSLGVNRGQETQYF
DNA: TGTGCCAGCAGCTTAGGGGTAAACAGGGGGCAAGAGACCCAGTACTTC

V: TRBV9
size: -
J: TRBJ2-7
D: -
CDR3: CASSVGGHSYEQYF
DNA: TGTGCCAGCAGCGTAGGAGGGCACTCCTACGAGCAGTACTTC

V: TRBV5-6
size: once
J: TRBJ1-1
D: TRBD1
CDR3: CASSLSDRGLLAEAFF
DNA: TGTGCCAGCAGCTTAAGTGACAGGGGGCTTCTCGCTGAAGCTTTCTTT

V: TRBV23-1
size: -
J: TRBJ2-7
D: TRBD2
CDR3: CASSQRASGSSYEQYF
DNA: TGCGCCAGCAGTCAACGCGCTAGCGGGAGCAGCTACGAGCAGTACTTC

V: TRBV9
size: few
J: TRBJ2-3
D: -
CDR3: CASSVADTQYF
DNA: TGTGCCAGCAGCGTAGCAGATACGCAGTATTTT

V: TRBV28
size: -
J: TRBJ2-7
D: -
CDR3: CASGDAGYEQYF
DNA: TGTGCCAGCGGAGATGCAGGATACGAGCAGTACTTC

V: TRBV18
size: -
J: TRBJ1-1
D: TRBD1
CDR3: CASSRDRPPNTEAFF
DNA: TGTGCCAGCTCTCGGGACAGACCACCGAACACTGAAGCTTTCTTT

V: TRBV4-1
size: -
J: TRBJ2-3
D: -
CDR3: CASSLQGGGTDTQYF
DNA: TGCGCCAGCAGCCTACAGGGCGGGGGCACAGATACGCAGTATTTT

V: TRBV19
size: -
J: TRBJ2-7
D: TRBD1
CDR3: CASSNDRGGEQYF
DNA: TGTGCCAGTAGTAACGACAGGGGCGGCGAGCAGTACTTC

V: TRBV7-9
size: -
J: TRBJ2-2
D: TRBD2
CDR3: CATRLAGGSGAGELFF
DNA: TGTGCCACCAGACTAGCGGGAGGCTCGGGGGCCGGGGAGCTGTTTTTT

V: TRBV5-1
size: -
J: TRBJ2-1
D: TRBD2
CDR3: CASSLGLAGGYNEQFF
DNA: TGCGCCAGCAGCTTGGGGCTAGCGGGAGGGTACAATGAGCAGTTCTTC

V: TRBV29-1
size: -
J: TRBJ2-3
D: -
CDR3: CSAPPGSRGTDTQYF
DNA: TGCAGCGCCCCGCCAGGGAGTAGGGGCACAGATACGCAGTATTTT

V: TRBV19
size: few
J: TRBJ2-7
D: -
CDR3: CASSIQDRRDEQYF
DNA: TGTGCCAGTAGTATACAGGACCGAAGGGACGAGCAGTACTTC

V: TRBV6-5
size: -
J: TRBJ2-1
D: -
CDR3: CASSYGGEAYNEQFF
DNA: TGTGCCAGCAGTTACGGCGGGGAAGCCTACAATGAGCAGTTCTTC

V: TRBV18
size: -
J: TRBJ2-7
D: -
CDR3: CASSIADSFEQYF
DNA: TGTGCCAGCTCAATCGCGGATTCCTTCGAGCAGTACTTC

V: TRBV7-8
size: once
J: TRBJ2-1
D: TRBD1
CDR3: CASSSNSGGQFF
DNA: TGTGCCAGCAGCTCCAATTCAGGGGGGCAGTTCTTC

V: TRBV11-1
size: -
J: TRBJ2-5
D: TRBD1
CDR3: CASSVDRGRETQYF
DNA: TGTGCCAGCAGCGTGGACAGGGGGAGGGAGACCCAGTACTTC

V: TRBV9
size: -
J: TRBJ2-3
D: TRBD1
CDR3: CASSVGFLGQGVRDTQYF
DNA: TGTGCCAGCAGCGTAGGGTTTTTGGGACAGGGGGTACGAGACACGCAGTATTTT